This T cell receptor beta chain was captured by sequencing in a study of blood T cell repertoires in COVID-19. From germline, CDR1 is KGHSH and CDR2 LQKENI. Deletions cut 6 bases from V and 3 bases from J, with 17 bases between. The CDR3 is made up of 15 amino acids. TCRdb's copy holds only in-frame clones and misses some; the assay was immunoSEQ multiplex PCR. The data hold under 350,000 clones, with roughly 89% observed a single time. Material for sequencing was peripheral blood. This receptor was taken from a man aged 35 to 55 with acute or convalescent COVID-19. J is TRBJ1-1 and V is TRBV18, with D unresolved. The DNA of the CDR3 is TGTGCCAGCTCCTCTGGGTATCGGGGAGACACTGAAGCTTTCTTT. This sequence encodes CASSSGYRGDTEAFF.